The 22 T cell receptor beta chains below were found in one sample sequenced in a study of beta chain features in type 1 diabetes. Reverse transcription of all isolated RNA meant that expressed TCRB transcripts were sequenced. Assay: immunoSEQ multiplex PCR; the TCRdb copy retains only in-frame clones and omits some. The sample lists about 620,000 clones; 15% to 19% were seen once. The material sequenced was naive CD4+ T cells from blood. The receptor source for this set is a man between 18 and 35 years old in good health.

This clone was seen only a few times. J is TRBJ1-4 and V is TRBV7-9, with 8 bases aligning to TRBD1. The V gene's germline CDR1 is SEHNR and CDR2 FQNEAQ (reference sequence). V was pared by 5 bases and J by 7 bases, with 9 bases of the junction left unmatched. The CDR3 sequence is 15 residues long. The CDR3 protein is CASSPRTGYFEKLFF. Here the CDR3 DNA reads TGTGCCAGCAGCCCCCGGACAGGGTATTTTGAAAAACTGTTTTTT.

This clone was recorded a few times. The CDR3 bases are TGTAGCAGCAGGCGGGGCTCTGGGGCCAACGTCCTGACTTTC. Its protein is CSSRRGSGANVLTF. The V gene is TRBV6-1, the J gene TRBJ2-6, with D possibly being TRBD2 (6 bases). The CDR3 extends over 14 amino acids. The germline gives CDR1 MNHNS, CDR2 SASEGT.

As DNA, the CDR3 is TGTGCCAGCAGTTTAACACTAGGTACCTACGAGCAGTACTTC. This codes for CASSLTLGTYEQYF. The J gene is TRBJ2-7, the V gene TRBV11-2; possibly TRBD2 for D (5 bases). Germline V gene lookup returns CDR1 SGHAT and CDR2 FQNNGV. V lost 6 bases and J lost 2, with 14 bases in between. This CDR3 contains 14 residues.

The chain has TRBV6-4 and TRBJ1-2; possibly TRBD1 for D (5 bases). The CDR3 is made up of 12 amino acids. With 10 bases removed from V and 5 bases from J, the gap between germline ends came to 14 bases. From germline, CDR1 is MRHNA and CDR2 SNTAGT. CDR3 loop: CATADSDYGYTF. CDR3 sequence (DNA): TGTGCCACCGCCGACAGTGATTATGGCTACACCTTC.

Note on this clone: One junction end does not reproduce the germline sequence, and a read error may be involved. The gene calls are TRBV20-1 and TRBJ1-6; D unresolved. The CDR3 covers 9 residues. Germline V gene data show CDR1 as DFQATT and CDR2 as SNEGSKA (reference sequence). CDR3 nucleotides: TGCAGTGCCGGTGACAAAGACGACTTT. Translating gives CSAGDKDDF.

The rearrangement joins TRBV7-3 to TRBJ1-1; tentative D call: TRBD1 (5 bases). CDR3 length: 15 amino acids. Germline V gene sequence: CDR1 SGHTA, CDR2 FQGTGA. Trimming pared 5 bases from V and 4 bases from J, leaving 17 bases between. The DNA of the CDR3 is TGTGCCAGCAGCCTCACAGGAGGTGCGGGCACTGAAGCTTTCTTT. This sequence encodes CASSLTGGAGTEAFF.

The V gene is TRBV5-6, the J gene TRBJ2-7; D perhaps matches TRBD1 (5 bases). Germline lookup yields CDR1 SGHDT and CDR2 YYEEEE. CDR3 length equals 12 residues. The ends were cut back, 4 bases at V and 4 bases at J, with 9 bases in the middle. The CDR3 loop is CASSKTGYEQYF. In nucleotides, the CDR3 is TGTGCCAGCAGCAAAACAGGTTACGAGCAGTACTTC.

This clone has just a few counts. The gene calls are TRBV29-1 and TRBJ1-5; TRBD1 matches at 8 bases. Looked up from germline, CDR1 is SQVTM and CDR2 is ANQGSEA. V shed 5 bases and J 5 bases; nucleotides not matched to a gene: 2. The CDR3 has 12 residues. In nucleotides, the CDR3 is TGCAGCGTTTTACAGGGGGATCAGCCCCAGCATTTT. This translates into CSVLQGDQPQHF.

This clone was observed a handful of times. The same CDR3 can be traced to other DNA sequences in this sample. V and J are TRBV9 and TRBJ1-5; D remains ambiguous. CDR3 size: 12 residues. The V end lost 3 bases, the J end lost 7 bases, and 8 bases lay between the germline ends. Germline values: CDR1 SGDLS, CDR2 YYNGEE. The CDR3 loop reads CASSGGDQPQHF. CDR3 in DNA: TGTGCCAGCAGCGGAGGAGACCAGCCCCAGCATTTT.

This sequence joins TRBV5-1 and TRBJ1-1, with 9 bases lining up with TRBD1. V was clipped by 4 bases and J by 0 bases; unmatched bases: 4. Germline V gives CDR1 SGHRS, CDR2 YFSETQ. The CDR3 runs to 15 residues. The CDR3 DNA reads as TGCGCCAGCAGCACGGGACAGGGAATGAACACTGAAGCTTTCTTT. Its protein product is CASSTGQGMNTEAFF.

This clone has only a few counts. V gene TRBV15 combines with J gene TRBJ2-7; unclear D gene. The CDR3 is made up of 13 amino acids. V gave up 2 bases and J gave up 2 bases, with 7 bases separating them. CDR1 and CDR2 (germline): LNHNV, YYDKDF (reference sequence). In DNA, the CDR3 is TGTGCCACCAGCAGACAGGCGGCCTACGAGCAGTACTTC. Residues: CATSRQAAYEQYF.

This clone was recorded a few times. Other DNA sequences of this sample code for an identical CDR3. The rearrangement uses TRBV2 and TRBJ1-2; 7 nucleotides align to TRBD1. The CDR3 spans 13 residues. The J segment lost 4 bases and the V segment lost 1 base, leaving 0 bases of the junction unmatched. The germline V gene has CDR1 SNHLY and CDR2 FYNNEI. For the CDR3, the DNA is TGTGCCAGCAGTGAAGGACAGGGCTATGGCTACACCTTC. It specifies CASSEGQGYGYTF.

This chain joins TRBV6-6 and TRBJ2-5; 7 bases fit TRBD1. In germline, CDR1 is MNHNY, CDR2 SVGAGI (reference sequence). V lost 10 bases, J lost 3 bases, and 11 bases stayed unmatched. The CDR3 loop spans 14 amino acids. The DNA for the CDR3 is TGTGCCACGAGCTCACGACAGGGCGAAGAGACCCAGTACTTC. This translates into CATSSRQGEETQYF.

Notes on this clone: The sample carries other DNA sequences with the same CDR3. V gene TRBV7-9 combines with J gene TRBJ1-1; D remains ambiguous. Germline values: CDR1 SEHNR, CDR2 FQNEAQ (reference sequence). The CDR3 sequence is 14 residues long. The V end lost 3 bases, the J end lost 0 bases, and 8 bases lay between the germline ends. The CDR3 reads CASSFGQLNTEAFF. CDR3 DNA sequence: TGTGCCAGCAGCTTCGGGCAGCTGAACACTGAAGCTTTCTTT.

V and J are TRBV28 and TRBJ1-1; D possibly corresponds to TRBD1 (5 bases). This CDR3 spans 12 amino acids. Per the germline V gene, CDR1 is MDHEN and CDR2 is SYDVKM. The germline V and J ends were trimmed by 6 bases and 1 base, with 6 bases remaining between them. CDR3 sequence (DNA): TGTGCCAGCAGAACAGGGAACACTGAAGCTTTCTTT. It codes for CASRTGNTEAFF.

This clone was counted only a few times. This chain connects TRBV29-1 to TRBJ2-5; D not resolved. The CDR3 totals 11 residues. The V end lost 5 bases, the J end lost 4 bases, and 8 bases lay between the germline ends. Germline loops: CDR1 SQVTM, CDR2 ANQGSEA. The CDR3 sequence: CSVIRGETQYF. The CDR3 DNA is TGCAGCGTTATAAGAGGAGAGACCCAGTACTTC.

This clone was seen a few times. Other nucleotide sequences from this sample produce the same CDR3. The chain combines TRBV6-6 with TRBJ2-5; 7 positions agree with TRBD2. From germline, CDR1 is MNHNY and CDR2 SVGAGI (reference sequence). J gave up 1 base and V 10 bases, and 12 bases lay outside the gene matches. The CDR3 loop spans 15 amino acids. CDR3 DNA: TGTGCCACCACTCCCCAAGCGGGGCCCCAAGAGACCCAGTACTTC. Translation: CATTPQAGPQETQYF.

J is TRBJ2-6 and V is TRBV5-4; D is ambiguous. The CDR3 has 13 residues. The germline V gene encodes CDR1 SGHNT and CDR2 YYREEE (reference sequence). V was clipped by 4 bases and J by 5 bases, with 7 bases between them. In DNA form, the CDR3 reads TGTGCCAGCAGCCCCCGTTGGGCCAACGTCCTGACTTTC. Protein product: CASSPRWANVLTF. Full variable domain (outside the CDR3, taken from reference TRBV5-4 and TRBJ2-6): ETGVTQSPTHLIKTRGQQVTLRCSSQSGHNTVSWYQQALGQGPQFIFQYYREEENGRGNFPPRFSGLQFPNYSSELNVNALELDDSALYLCASSPRWANVLTFGAGSRLTVL.

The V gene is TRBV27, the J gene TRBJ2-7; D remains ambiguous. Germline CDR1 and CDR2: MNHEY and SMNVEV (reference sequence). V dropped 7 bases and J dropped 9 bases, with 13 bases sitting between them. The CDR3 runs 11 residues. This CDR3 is CASKGIRRQYF. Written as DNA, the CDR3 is TGTGCCAGCAAAGGGATTAGGCGGCAGTACTTC.

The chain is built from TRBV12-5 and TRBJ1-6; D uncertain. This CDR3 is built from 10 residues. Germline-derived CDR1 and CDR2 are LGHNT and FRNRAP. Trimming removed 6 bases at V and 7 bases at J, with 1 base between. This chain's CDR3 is CASGNSPLHF. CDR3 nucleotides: TGTGCTAGTGGAAATTCACCCCTCCACTTT.

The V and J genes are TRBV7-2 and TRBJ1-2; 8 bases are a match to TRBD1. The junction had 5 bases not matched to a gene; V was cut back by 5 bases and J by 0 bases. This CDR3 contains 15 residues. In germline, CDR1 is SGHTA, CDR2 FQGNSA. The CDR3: CASSRDRGANYGYTF. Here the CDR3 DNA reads TGTGCCAGCAGCCGAGACAGGGGAGCTAACTATGGCTACACCTTC.

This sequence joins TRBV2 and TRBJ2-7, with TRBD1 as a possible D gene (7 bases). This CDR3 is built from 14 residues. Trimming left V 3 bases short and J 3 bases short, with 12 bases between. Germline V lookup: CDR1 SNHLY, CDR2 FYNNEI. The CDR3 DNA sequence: TGTGCCAGCAGTGAGGGCAGGGGGGTCTACGAGCAGTACTTC. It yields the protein CASSEGRGVYEQYF.